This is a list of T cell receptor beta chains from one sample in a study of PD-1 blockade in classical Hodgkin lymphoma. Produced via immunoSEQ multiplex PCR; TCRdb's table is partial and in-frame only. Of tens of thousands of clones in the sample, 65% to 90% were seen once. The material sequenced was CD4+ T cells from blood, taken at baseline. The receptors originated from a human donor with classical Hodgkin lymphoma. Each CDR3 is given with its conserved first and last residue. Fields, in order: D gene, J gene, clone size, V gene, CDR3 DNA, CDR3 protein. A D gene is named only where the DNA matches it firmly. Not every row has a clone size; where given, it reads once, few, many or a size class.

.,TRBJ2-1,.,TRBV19,TGTGCCAGTAGTATGGTGGGGAACAGTGAGCAGTTCTTC,CASSMVGNSEQFF
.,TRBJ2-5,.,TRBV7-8,TGTGCCAGCAGCCGGGACGTAGGGGGGAGGCAAGAGACCCAGTACTTC,CASSRDVGGRQETQYF
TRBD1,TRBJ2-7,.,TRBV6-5,TGTGCCAGCAGTTCAGGACGCTGGACAGGGAGCGAGCAGTACTTC,CASSSGRWTGSEQYF
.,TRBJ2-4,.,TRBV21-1,TGTGCCAGCAGCAAAGAGGGGGTGCCGGGACATAACAAAAACATTCAGTACTTC,CASSKEGVPGHNKNIQYF
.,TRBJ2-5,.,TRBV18,TGTGCCAGCTCACCACAAGGACGAGGGGCGCTCCAAGAGACCCAGTACTTC,CASSPQGRGALQETQYF
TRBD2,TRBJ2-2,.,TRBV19,TGTGCCAGTAGACCTAGCGGGATTGCCGGGGAGCTGTTTTTT,CASRPSGIAGELFF
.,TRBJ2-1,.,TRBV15,TGTGCCACCAGCACCCATTACAATGAGCAGTTCTTC,CATSTHYNEQFF
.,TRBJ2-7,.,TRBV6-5,TGTGCCAGCAGAGACAGCTACGAGCAGTACTTC,CASRDSYEQYF
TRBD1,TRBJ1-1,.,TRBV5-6,TGTGCCAGCAGCTTTCGTTTGGGACAGGGGAACACTGAAGCTTTCTTT,CASSFRLGQGNTEAFF
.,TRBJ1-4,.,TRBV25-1,TGTGCCAGCAGTGAATCGGTAGGGAGGGGGGAAAAACTGTTTTTT,CASSESVGRGEKLFF
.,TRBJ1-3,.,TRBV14,TGTGCCAGCAGCCAAGTCCCTCGCAGGGCTGGAAACACCATATATTTT,CASSQVPRRAGNTIYF
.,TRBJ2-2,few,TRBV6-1,TGTGCCAGCAGGCAGGGAAAAACCACCGGGGAGCTGTTTTTT,CASRQGKTTGELFF
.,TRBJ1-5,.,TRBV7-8,TGTGCCAGCAGCCCGCGTGGCAACAATCAGCCCCAGCATTTT,CASSPRGNNQPQHF
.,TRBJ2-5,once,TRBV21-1,TGTGCCAGCAGCAAAGAGGTAGAGCCGAAGCGGGGGGAGACCCAGTACTTC,CASSKEVEPKRGETQYF
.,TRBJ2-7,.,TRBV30,TGTGCCTGGAGTGACAGTCGCTACGAGCAGTACTTC,CAWSDSRYEQYF
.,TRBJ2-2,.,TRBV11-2,TGTGCCAGCAGCTTAGTTGTACAGACGAACACCGGGGAGCTGTTTTTT,CASSLVVQTNTGELFF
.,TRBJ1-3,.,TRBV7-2,TGTGCCAGCAGCCTAGACTCGGGTTCCCCTGGAAACACCATATATTTT,CASSLDSGSPGNTIYF
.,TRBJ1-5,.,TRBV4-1,TGCGCCAGCAGCCAAGCAGAAATTTTAAATCAGCCCCAGCATTTT,CASSQAEILNQPQHF
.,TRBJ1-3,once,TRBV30,TGTGCCTGGAGCTCTGGAAACACCATATATTTT,CAWSSGNTIYF
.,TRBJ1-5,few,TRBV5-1,TGCGCCAGCAGCTTGGGTCAAGACAATCAGCCCCAGCATTTT,CASSLGQDNQPQHF
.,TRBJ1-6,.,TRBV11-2,TGTGCCAGCAGCCAGACAGGACGAACTTCACCCCTCCACTTT,CASSQTGRTSPLHF